What follows are 19 T cell receptor beta chains derived from one specimen sequenced in a study of cytomegalovirus exposure and HLA in healthy donors. Measured with immunoSEQ multiplex PCR; TCRdb has only the in-frame clones, and not every one. The table includes 130,000 to 150,000 clones, 87% detected once. The sequencing input was PBMCs. These receptors all stem from a man between 18 and 35 years old in good health and CMV-seropositive.

The chain recombines TRBV7-2 with TRBJ1-2, with 7 bases identical to TRBD1. This CDR3 spans 16 amino acids. The V segment lost 3 bases and the J segment 0 bases; nucleotides outside the gene matches: 7. CDR1 and CDR2 from the germline V gene are SGHTA and FQGNSA. The CDR3 spells CASSFQGTGANYGYTF. In nucleotides, the CDR3 is TGTGCCAGCAGCTTTCAAGGAACAGGGGCTAACTATGGCTACACCTTC.

The V gene is TRBV6-1, the J gene TRBJ1-2; D might be TRBD1 (5 bases). V was cut by 7 bases and J by 3 bases, with 12 bases left in between. Germline lookup yields CDR1 MNHNS and CDR2 SASEGT. The length of the CDR3 is 13 residues. CDR3 residues: CASIPGDHYGYTF. CDR3 nucleotides: TGTGCCAGCATACCGGGGGATCACTATGGCTACACCTTC.

A few counts support this clone. The chain joins TRBV30 to TRBJ1-6; 7 nucleotides match TRBD1. The CDR3 has 16 residues. After removal of 1 base from V and 9 bases from J, the junction contained 12 bases not matched to a gene. CDR1 and CDR2 (germline): GTSNPN, SVGIG (reference sequence). The CDR3, as DNA: TGTGCCTGGAGTGGTCCTACCGACAGGGCGAGTTCACCCCTCCACTTT. Its protein is CAWSGPTDRASSPLHF.

This chain joins TRBV2 and TRBJ2-5; 9 positions match TRBD1. There are 15 residues in the CDR3. The V and J ends lost 7 bases and 2 bases, in that order; junction bases with no gene match: 8. Germline V gene data show CDR1 as SNHLY and CDR2 as FYNNEI. CDR3 nucleotides: TGTGCCAGCACGGGACAGGGTTCCACTCAAGAGACCCAGTACTTC. It specifies CASTGQGSTQETQYF.

V and J are TRBV13 and TRBJ1-2, with D possibly TRBD1 on 5 matching bases. The CDR3 spans 13 residues. Germline values: CDR1 PRHDT, CDR2 FYEKMQ (reference sequence). V was pared by 5 bases and J by 2 bases, with 9 bases between. The chain's CDR3 is CASSLDRNYGYTF. As DNA, the CDR3 is TGTGCCAGCAGCCTTGACAGAAACTATGGCTACACCTTC.

About this clone itself: This same CDR3 is encoded by further DNA sequences in the sample. This rearrangement joins TRBV29-1 to TRBJ1-5; 12 bases line up with TRBD1. This CDR3 is 13 amino acids long. CDR1 and CDR2 (germline): SQVTM, ANQGSEA. V lost 6 bases and J lost 5; bases outside the gene matches: 2. DNA of the CDR3: TGCAGCGTGGGACAGGGGGCCGATCAGCCCCAGCATTTT. Translated: CSVGQGADQPQHF.

The genes are TRBV9 and TRBJ1-3, with 9 bases lining up with TRBD1. The V gene end was trimmed by 4 bases and the J gene end by 0 bases; junction bases not matched to a gene: 2. The CDR3 sequence is 15 residues long. Germline V gene data show CDR1 as SGDLS and CDR2 as YYNGEE. The CDR3 coding sequence is TGTGCCAGCAGCCCGGGACAGGGCTCTGGAAACACCATATATTTT. Amino acid sequence: CASSPGQGSGNTIYF.

This chain uses TRBV5-1 with TRBJ1-2; the match to TRBD1 covers 9 bases. V was pared by 3 bases and J by 6 bases, with 6 bases of the junction left unmatched. The germline CDR1 and CDR2 sequences are SGHRS and YFSETQ. This CDR3 comprises 14 residues. The CDR3 is CASSSRDRVNGYTF. The CDR3, as DNA: TGCGCCAGCAGCTCCCGGGACAGGGTAAATGGCTACACCTTC.

The V call is TRBV7-7, the J call TRBJ2-2, with D possibly TRBD2 on 6 matching bases. This CDR3 spans 14 amino acids. The V gene lost 5 bases and the J gene lost 2 bases, with 9 bases spanning the gap. Germline-derived CDR1 and CDR2 are SSHAT and FNYEAQ (reference sequence). CDR3 region: CASSSGFNTGELFF. The CDR3 nucleotides are TGTGCCAGCAGCAGCGGGTTCAACACCGGGGAGCTGTTTTTT.

This chain uses TRBV5-4 with TRBJ1-2; a weak D match, TRBD1 (6 bases). The CDR3 extends over 13 amino acids. Looked up from germline, CDR1 is SGHNT and CDR2 is YYREEE (reference sequence). Deletions cut 4 bases from V and 2 bases from J, with 9 bases between. The CDR3 bases are TGTGCCAGCAGCGCCACAGGGAACTATGGCTACACCTTC. It encodes CASSATGNYGYTF. Together with reference TRBV5-4 and TRBJ1-2, the CDR3 gives the full variable domain: ETGVTQSPTHLIKTRGQQVTLRCSSQSGHNTVSWYQQALGQGPQFIFQYYREEENGRGNFPPRFSGLQFPNYSSELNVNALELDDSALYLCASSATGNYGYTFGSGTRLTVV.

V usage is TRBV18 and J usage is TRBJ1-2, with D maybe TRBD1 (6 bases). V dropped 3 bases and J dropped 0 bases, with 11 bases sitting between them. Germline assignment: CDR1 KGHSH and CDR2 LQKENI. This CDR3 has 15 residues. This chain's CDR3 is CASSPRQETNYGYTF. CDR3 DNA: TGTGCCAGCTCACCCCGACAGGAAACTAACTATGGCTACACCTTC.

V gene TRBV19 combines with J gene TRBJ1-6, with 8 bases identical to TRBD1. V gave up 6 bases and J gave up 3 bases; unmatched junction bases: 4. From germline, CDR1 is LNHDA and CDR2 SQIVND (reference sequence). This CDR3 is 15 amino acids long. CDR3 bases: TGTGCCAGTAGCACGGACAGGGTCTATAATTCACCCCTCCACTTT. This translates into CASSTDRVYNSPLHF.

V is TRBV2 and J is TRBJ1-5, with D possibly TRBD1 on 6 matching bases. The CDR3 sequence is 14 residues long. Trimming cost V 3 bases and J 5 bases, with 11 bases left between them. Per germline, CDR1 SNHLY and CDR2 FYNNEI. The DNA for the CDR3 is TGTGCCAGCAGTGACCGGACAGAGGATCAGCCCCAGCATTTT. Translation gives CASSDRTEDQPQHF.

Here the CDR3 DNA reads TGTGCCAGCAAACTACGGGGGGGAGGCGATACGCAGTATTTT. As protein: CASKLRGGGDTQYF. The rearrangement links TRBV2 to TRBJ2-3; 8 bases fit TRBD2. The CDR3 loop spans 14 amino acids. The V and J ends lost 7 bases and 6 bases, in that order; junction bases with no gene match: 9. Germline V gene sequence: CDR1 SNHLY, CDR2 FYNNEI.

This chain connects TRBV5-1 to TRBJ2-7; 7 bases are a match to TRBD2. Trimming at V came to 4 bases and at J to 6 bases, leaving 10 bases not matched to a gene. The germline CDR1 and CDR2 sequences are SGHRS and YFSETQ. The CDR3 is 14 amino acids. Written as DNA, the CDR3 is TGCGCCAGCAGCCCCGAAGGGGAGGGGCTCGAGCAGTACTTC. Protein: CASSPEGEGLEQYF.

This chain uses TRBV27 with TRBJ2-3; 8 bases match TRBD2. This CDR3 spans 16 amino acids. Germline V gives CDR1 MNHEY, CDR2 SMNVEV (reference sequence). With 0 bases clipped from V and 4 bases from J, the junction kept 6 bases outside the gene matches. CDR3 in DNA: TGTGCCAGCAGTTTATCGCCGCGGGGGGATTCAGATACGCAGTATTTT. It translates to CASSLSPRGDSDTQYF.

The CDR3, as DNA: TGTGCCAGCAACGGTATTTCCGTTGGAAACACCATATATTTT. It specifies CASNGISVGNTIYF. J is TRBJ1-3 and V is TRBV2; D gene uncertain. The germline V gene encodes CDR1 SNHLY and CDR2 FYNNEI. V was pared by 7 bases and J by 3 bases, with 13 bases between. This CDR3 comprises 14 residues.

This chain uses TRBV28 with TRBJ2-3; no reliable D call. Trimming cost V 6 bases and J 6 bases, with 13 bases left between them. Germline V CDR1 and CDR2: MDHEN, SYDVKM. This CDR3 contains 13 residues. CDR3: CASSYSGTDTQYF. The CDR3 DNA follows: TGTGCCAGCAGCTACTCAGGTACGGATACGCAGTATTTT.

The chain carries TRBV4-1 and TRBJ1-1, with a possible D match to TRBD1 (5 bases). The CDR3 is 16 amino acids. V was cut by 0 bases and J by 1 base, with 12 bases left in between. Germline V gene data show CDR1 as MGHRA and CDR2 as YSYEKL. CDR3 residues: CASSQDNGAENTEAFF. CDR3 in DNA: TGCGCCAGCAGCCAAGATAATGGGGCAGAGAACACTGAAGCTTTCTTT.